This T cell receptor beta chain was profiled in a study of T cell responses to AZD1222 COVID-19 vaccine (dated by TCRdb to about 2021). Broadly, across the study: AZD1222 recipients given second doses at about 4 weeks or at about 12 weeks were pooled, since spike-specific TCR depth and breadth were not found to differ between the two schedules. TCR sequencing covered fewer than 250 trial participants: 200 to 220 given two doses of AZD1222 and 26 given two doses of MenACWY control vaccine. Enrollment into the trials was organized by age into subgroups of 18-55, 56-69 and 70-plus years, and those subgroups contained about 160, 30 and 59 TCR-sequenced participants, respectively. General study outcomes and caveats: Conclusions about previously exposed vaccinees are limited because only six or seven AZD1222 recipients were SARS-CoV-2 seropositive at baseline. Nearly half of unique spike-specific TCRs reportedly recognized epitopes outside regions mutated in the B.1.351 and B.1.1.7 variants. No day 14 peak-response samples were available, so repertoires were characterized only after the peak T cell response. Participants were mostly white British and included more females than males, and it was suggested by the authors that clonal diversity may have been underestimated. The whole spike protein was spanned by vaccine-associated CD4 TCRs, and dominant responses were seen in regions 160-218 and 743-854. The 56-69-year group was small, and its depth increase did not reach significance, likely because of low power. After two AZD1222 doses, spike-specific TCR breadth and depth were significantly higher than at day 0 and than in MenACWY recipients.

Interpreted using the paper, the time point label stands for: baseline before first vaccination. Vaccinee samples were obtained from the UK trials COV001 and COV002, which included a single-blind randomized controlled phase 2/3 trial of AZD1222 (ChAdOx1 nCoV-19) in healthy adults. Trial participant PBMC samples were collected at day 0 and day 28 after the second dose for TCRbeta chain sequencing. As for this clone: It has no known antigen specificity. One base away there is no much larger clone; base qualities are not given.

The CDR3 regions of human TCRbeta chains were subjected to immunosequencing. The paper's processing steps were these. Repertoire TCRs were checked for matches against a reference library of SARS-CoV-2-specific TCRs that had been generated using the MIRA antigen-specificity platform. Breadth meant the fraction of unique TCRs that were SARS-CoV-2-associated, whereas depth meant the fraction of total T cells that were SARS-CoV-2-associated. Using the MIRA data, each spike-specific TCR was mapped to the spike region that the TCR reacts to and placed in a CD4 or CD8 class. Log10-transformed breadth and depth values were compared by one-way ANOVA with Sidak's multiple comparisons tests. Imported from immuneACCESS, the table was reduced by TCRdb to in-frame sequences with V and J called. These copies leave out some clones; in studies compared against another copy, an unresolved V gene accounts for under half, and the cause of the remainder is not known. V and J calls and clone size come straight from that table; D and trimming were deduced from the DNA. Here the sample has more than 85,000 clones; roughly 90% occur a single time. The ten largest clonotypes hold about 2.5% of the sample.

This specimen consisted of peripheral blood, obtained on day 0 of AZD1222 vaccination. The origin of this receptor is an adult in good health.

The DNA is as follows: TGTGCCAGCAGTGAAGATAAAAGAGGTGTGTCGAGTCAGCCCCAGCATTTT. Translated, it gives CASSEDKRGVSSQPQHF. This chain joins TRBV6-1 to TRBJ1-5; the D segment cannot be called with confidence. V gives up 1 base and J gives up 6 bases, and the segment between their germline ends measures 19 bases. The cysteine opens and the phenylalanine closes a CDR3 of 17 amino acids. Only CDR3 DNA is held: 51 bases, read in frame from base 1. The germline V gene sets CDR1 to MNHNS and CDR2 to SASEGT.